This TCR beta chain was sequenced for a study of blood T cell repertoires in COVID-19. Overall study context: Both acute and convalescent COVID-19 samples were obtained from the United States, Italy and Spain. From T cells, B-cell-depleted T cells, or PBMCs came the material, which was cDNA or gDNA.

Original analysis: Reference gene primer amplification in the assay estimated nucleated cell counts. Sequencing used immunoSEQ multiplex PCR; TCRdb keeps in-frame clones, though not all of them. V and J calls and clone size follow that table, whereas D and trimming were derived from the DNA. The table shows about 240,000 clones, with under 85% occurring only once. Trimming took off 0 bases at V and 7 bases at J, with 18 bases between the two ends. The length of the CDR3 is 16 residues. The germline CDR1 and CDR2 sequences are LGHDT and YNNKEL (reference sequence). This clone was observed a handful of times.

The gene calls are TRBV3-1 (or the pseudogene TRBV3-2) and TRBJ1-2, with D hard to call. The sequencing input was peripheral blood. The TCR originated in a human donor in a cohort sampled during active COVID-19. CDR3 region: CASSQDPLRRSGGYTF. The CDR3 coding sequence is TGTGCCAGCAGCCAAGACCCCCTTCGCCGGTCGGGTGGCTACACCTTC.